The 24 T cell receptor beta chains in this list originate from one sample, sequenced in a study of beta chain features in type 1 diabetes. The whole isolated RNA underwent reverse transcription, so sequencing captured expressed TCRB transcripts. Generated by immunoSEQ multiplex PCR, the TCRdb table keeps only in-frame clones and is missing some. The table includes a few hundred thousand clones, over 13% detected once. Material: naive CD4+ T cells from blood. Every receptor here comes from a woman under 30 in good health.

This clone came up a few times. The chain employs TRBV7-2 and TRBJ1-5, with 9 positions matching TRBD1. Germline values: CDR1 SGHTA, CDR2 FQGNSA. The V and J ends lost 5 bases and 4 bases, in that order; junction bases with no gene match: 6. The CDR3 is 15 amino acids. CDR3 region: CASSKTGGMNQPQHF. As DNA, the CDR3 is TGTGCCAGCAGCAAGACAGGGGGAATGAATCAGCCCCAGCATTTT.

This clone was detected only a few times. Here the CDR3 reads CASSPLRSGPTDTQYF. In nucleotides, the CDR3 is TGTGCCAGCTCACCCCTGAGGAGCGGGCCCACAGATACGCAGTATTTT. The V and J genes are TRBV18 and TRBJ2-3; tentatively, D is TRBD2 (6 bases). The germline gives CDR1 KGHSH, CDR2 LQKENI. V lost 3 bases and J 2 bases, leaving 15 bases between the germline ends. The CDR3 runs 16 residues.

This chain joins TRBV29-1 and TRBJ2-1, with D perhaps TRBD2 (5 bases). The CDR3 spans 14 residues. Germline assignment: CDR1 SQVTM and CDR2 ANQGSEA. With 7 bases removed from V and 9 bases from J, the gap between germline ends came to 22 bases. CDR3 in DNA: TGCAGCGCTAAATCAGGAGTGGCTAGCAGTGAGCAGTTCTTC. This codes for CSAKSGVASSEQFF.

The sample holds a few counts of this clone. The chain recombines TRBV30 with TRBJ2-1; tentative D call: TRBD2 (5 bases). The germline V gene has CDR1 GTSNPN and CDR2 SVGIG (reference sequence). The CDR3 has 15 amino acids. V gave up 5 bases and J gave up 4 bases, with 18 bases separating them. The CDR3 sequence: CAWLFSGRRYNEQFF. CDR3 bases: TGTGCCTGGCTATTTAGTGGCCGGAGGTACAATGAGCAGTTCTTC.

This clone was seen a few times. The chain is built from TRBV4-3 and TRBJ1-2, with D unclear. Deletions cut 4 bases from V and 4 bases from J, with 13 bases between. Germline CDR1 LGHNA, CDR2 YSLEER. CDR3 size: 14 residues. This CDR3 is CASSRETNSYGYTF. CDR3 in DNA: TGCGCCAGCAGCCGAGAGACAAACTCCTATGGCTACACCTTC.

This clone was seen a handful of times. The chain couples TRBV5-1 to TRBJ2-5, with TRBD1 as a possible D gene (6 bases). Trimming took 0 bases from V and 4 from J, leaving 10 bases between them. Germline values: CDR1 SGHRS, CDR2 YFSETQ. The CDR3 contains 14 residues. In DNA, the CDR3 is TGCGCCAGCAGCTTGGCCAGGGGCCGAGAGACCCAGTACTTC. It encodes CASSLARGRETQYF.

This clone was found a few times. V and J are TRBV9 and TRBJ1-5; no clear D gene. This CDR3 spans 14 amino acids. Trimming stripped 3 bases from V and 2 bases from J, with 9 bases between. CDR1 is SGDLS, CDR2 YYNGEE, per germline. Here the CDR3 DNA reads TGTGCCAGCAGCGCGAGCGGGGGCAATCAGCCCCAGCATTTT. It is translated as CASSASGGNQPQHF.

This rearrangement joins TRBV27 to TRBJ2-5; D is perhaps TRBD2 (6 bases). Germline CDR1 and CDR2: MNHEY and SMNVEV (reference sequence). Trimming took 3 bases from V and 5 from J, leaving 10 bases between them. This CDR3 is built from 13 residues. The CDR3 DNA sequence: TGTGCCAGCAGTTTGATAGGAGGGGAGACCCAGTACTTC. Residues: CASSLIGGETQYF.

The chain has TRBV15 and TRBJ2-5; possible D gene TRBD1, 6 bases. There are 15 residues in the CDR3. Trimming took 5 bases from V and 4 from J, leaving 17 bases between them. The germline V gene has CDR1 LNHNV and CDR2 YYDKDF (reference sequence). The CDR3 nucleotides read TGTGCCACCAGCGCCCGGCTGGGCAGGGGAGAGACCCAGTACTTC. As protein: CATSARLGRGETQYF.

This chain links TRBV1 with TRBJ2-7; the table's D gene call, TRBD2, was not cross checked with the DNA. TRBV1 is a pseudogene locus. The CDR3 is made up of 14 amino acids. Here the CDR3 reads CTSSQPRFSHEQYF. In nucleotides, the CDR3 is TGCACCAGCAGCCAGCCTAGATTTAGTCACGAGCAGTACTTC.

J is TRBJ2-5 and V is TRBV13; no clear D. CDR1 is PRHDT and CDR2 is FYEKMQ in the germline V gene (reference sequence). CDR3 size: 12 residues. V gave up 2 bases and J gave up 4 bases, with 5 bases separating them. CDR3 in amino acids: CASSLRRETQYF. The CDR3 bases are TGTGCCAGCAGCTTACGTCGAGAGACCCAGTACTTC.

In nucleotides, the CDR3 is TGTGCCAGCAGGGAGGGAGCAGATACGCAGTATTTT. Protein product: CASREGADTQYF. The rearrangement links TRBV28 to TRBJ2-3, with TRBD2 as a possible D gene (6 bases). Germline V gives CDR1 MDHEN, CDR2 SYDVKM. Trimming stripped 6 bases from V and 4 bases from J, with 8 bases between. The CDR3 totals 12 residues. The complete variable domain, with remaining parts taken from reference TRBV28 and TRBJ2-3, reads DVKVTQSSRYLVKRTGEKVFLECVQDMDHENMFWYRQDPGLGLRLIYFSYDVKMKEKGDIPEGYSVSREKKERFSLILESASTNQTSMYLCASREGADTQYFGPGTRLTVL.

The chain couples TRBV30 to TRBJ2-3; D is possibly TRBD2 (6 bases). CDR1 GTSNPN and CDR2 SVGIG come from the germline V gene (reference sequence). The CDR3 sequence is 16 residues long. Deletions cut 2 bases from V and 0 bases from J, with 15 bases between. The CDR3 region is CAWSKGTAPSTDTQYF. DNA for the CDR3: TGTGCCTGGAGTAAAGGGACTGCCCCTAGCACAGATACGCAGTATTTT.

J is TRBJ2-1 and V is TRBV18, with 8 nucleotides matching TRBD1. V gave up 3 bases and J gave up 2 bases; unmatched junction bases: 3. CDR3 size: 15 residues. Germline CDR1 KGHSH, CDR2 LQKENI. CDR3 residues: CASSPTGDPYNEQFF. The DNA of the CDR3 is TGTGCCAGCTCACCGACAGGGGACCCCTACAATGAGCAGTTCTTC.

The chain combines TRBV10-3 with TRBJ2-2; 8 bases agree with TRBD1. J lost 1 base, V lost 6 bases, and 4 bases had no gene match. CDR1 and CDR2 (germline): ENHRY, SYGVKD. This CDR3 is built from 15 residues. CDR3 nucleotide sequence: TGTGCCATCAGCTCAGGGGGCCAGAACACCGGGGAGCTGTTTTTT. Its protein is CAISSGGQNTGELFF.

This sequence joins TRBV19 and TRBJ1-2; unclear D gene. Germline loops: CDR1 LNHDA, CDR2 SQIVND (reference sequence). The V and J ends lost 2 bases and 8 bases respectively, with 15 bases between them. This CDR3 comprises 14 residues. For the CDR3, the DNA is TGTGCCAGTAGTATAAGCGAGATACCTGGAGGCTACACCTTC. It specifies CASSISEIPGGYTF.

The chain has TRBV15 and TRBJ2-3; the D gene is possibly TRBD1 (6 bases). The CDR3 has 17 residues. Looked up from germline, CDR1 is LNHNV and CDR2 is YYDKDF (reference sequence). V was trimmed by 3 bases and J by 1 base, leaving 17 bases between them. Here the CDR3 reads CATSRGGGTLRTDTQYF. The CDR3, as DNA: TGTGCCACCAGCAGGGGTGGTGGGACATTACGCACAGATACGCAGTATTTT.

This chain links TRBV5-1 with TRBJ1-5; the D is unclear. CDR3 length: 14 amino acids. V dropped 5 bases and J dropped 2 bases, with 11 bases sitting between them. Germline values: CDR1 SGHRS, CDR2 YFSETQ. CDR3 bases: TGCGCCAGCAGACTATCCGAGGGCAATCAGCCCCAGCATTTT. Amino acid sequence: CASRLSEGNQPQHF.

The chain joins TRBV5-1 to TRBJ2-7; 7 bases map to TRBD1. This CDR3 is built from 15 residues. With 4 bases clipped from V and 2 bases from J, the junction kept 9 bases outside the gene matches. CDR1 SGHRS and CDR2 YFSETQ come from the germline V gene. The DNA of the CDR3 is TGCGCCAGCAGCGGGGCCACAGGGGTCCCCTACGAGCAGTACTTC. Amino acids: CASSGATGVPYEQYF.

The chain is built from TRBV30 and TRBJ1-5; tentatively, D is TRBD1 (6 bases). V lost 4 bases and J lost 3, with 10 bases in between. This CDR3 has 13 amino acids. Germline V gene sequence: CDR1 GTSNPN, CDR2 SVGIG (reference sequence). The CDR3 bases are TGTGCCTGGAATGGACAGAACAATCAGCCCCAGCATTTT. The encoded protein is CAWNGQNNQPQHF.

As for this clone: Other DNA sequences from this sample encode an identical CDR3 as well. The gene calls are TRBV30 and TRBJ2-3, with 11 bases fitting TRBD2. The V and J ends lost 0 bases and 1 base, in that order; junction bases with no gene match: 0. The V gene's germline CDR1 is GTSNPN and CDR2 SVGIG (reference sequence). The CDR3 sequence is 15 residues long. CDR3 in DNA: TGTGCCTGGAGTGTACTAGCGGGGGGCACAGATACGCAGTATTTT. As protein: CAWSVLAGGTDTQYF.

The V gene is TRBV2, the J gene TRBJ2-7; 11 bases are shared with TRBD2. After removal of 6 bases from V and 0 bases from J, the junction contained 4 bases not matched to a gene. CDR1 and CDR2 (germline): SNHLY, FYNNEI. This CDR3 is built from 15 residues. Written as DNA, the CDR3 is TGTGCCAGCAGAAGACTAGCGGGAAGCTCCTACGAGCAGTACTTC. Translation gives CASRRLAGSSYEQYF.

The gene calls are TRBV28 and TRBJ1-1; D is possibly TRBD1 (6 bases). Germline assignment: CDR1 MDHEN and CDR2 SYDVKM. The CDR3 has 15 amino acids. With 8 bases removed from V and 1 base from J, the gap between germline ends came to 17 bases. CDR3 protein: CASPPRTGRNTEAFF. In nucleotides, the CDR3 is TGTGCCAGCCCACCAAGAACAGGGAGGAACACTGAAGCTTTCTTT.

This clone was observed once. The V call is TRBV18, the J call TRBJ1-4; the D is unclear. The germline V gene encodes CDR1 KGHSH and CDR2 LQKENI. The CDR3 runs to 13 residues. V lost 3 bases and J lost 5, with 7 bases in between. The CDR3 loop is CASSPNLNEKLFF. In DNA, the CDR3 is TGTGCCAGCTCACCTAATTTGAATGAAAAACTGTTTTTT.